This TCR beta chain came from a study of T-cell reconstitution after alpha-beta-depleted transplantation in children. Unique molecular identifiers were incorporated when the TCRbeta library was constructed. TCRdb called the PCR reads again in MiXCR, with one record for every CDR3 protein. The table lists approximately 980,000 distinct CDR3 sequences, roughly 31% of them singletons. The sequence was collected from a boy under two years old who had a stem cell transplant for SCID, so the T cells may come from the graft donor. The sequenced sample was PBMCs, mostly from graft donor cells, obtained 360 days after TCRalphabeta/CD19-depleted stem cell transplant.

CDR3 DNA sequence: TGTGCCAGCAGCCAAGACGCACCGGCGGGTGAGCCAGATACGCAGTATTTT. Translating gives CASSQDAPAGEPDTQYF. The V call is TRBV4-2, the J call TRBJ2-3; TRBD2 might be the D (5 bases). Germline V gene data show CDR1 as LGHNA and CDR2 as YNFKEQ. The CDR3 is 17 amino acids. V lost 0 bases, J lost 4 bases, and 17 bases lay in between.